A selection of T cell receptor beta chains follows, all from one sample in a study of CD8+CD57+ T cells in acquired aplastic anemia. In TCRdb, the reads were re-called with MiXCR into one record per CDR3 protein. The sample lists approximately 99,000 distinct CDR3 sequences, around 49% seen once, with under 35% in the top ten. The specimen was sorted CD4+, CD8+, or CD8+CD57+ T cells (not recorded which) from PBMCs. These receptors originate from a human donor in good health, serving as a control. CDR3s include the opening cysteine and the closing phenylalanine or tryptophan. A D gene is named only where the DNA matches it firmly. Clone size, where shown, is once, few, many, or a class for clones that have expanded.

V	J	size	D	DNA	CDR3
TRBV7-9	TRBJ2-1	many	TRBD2	TGTGCCAGCAGGGGACTACTAGCGGGGGGATCGTCCTACAATGAGCAGTTCTTC	CASRGLLAGGSSYNEQFF
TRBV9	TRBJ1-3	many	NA	TGTGCCAGCGGGATTGGAAACACCATATATTTT	CASGIGNTIYF
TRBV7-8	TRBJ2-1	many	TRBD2	TGTGCCAGCAGCCCGACCGGGACTATCTCTGATGAGCAGTTCTTC	CASSPTGTISDEQFF
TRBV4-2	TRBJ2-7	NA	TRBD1	TGTGCCAGCAGCCTGTCGAGAGGACAGGGGGCGCCTACCTACGAGCAGTACTTC	CASSLSRGQGAPTYEQYF
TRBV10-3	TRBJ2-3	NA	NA	TGTGCCATCAGTGCCTCACTGGGACCCTCGGTCGGTGATACGCAGTATTTT	CAISASLGPSVGDTQYF
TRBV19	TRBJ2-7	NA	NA	TGTGCCAGTAGCGCTACAGGGAAGAGCTCCTACGAGCAGTACTTC	CASSATGKSSYEQYF
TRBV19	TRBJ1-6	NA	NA	TGTGCCAGCAGTTACCGGACCCCTTCTAGTTCACCCCTCCACTTT	CASSYRTPSSSPLHF
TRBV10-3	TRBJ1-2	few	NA	TGTGCCATCACTAACCAGGGCGGGCAGGTGACTTATGGCTACACCTTC	CAITNQGGQVTYGYTF
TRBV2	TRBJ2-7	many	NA	TGTGCCAGCAGTGAAGCGCTTGAGAGCGAGCAGTACTTC	CASSEALESEQYF
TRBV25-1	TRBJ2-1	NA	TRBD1	TGTGCCAGCAGTGGAGTGGGACAGGCTAATGAGCAGTTCTTC	CASSGVGQANEQFF
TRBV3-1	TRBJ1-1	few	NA	TGTGCCAGCAGCCAAGTACTGGCCGAGAGGGACACTGAAGCTTTCTTT	CASSQVLAERDTEAFF
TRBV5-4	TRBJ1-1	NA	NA	TGTGCCAGCAGCCCGGCCCCAAATATGAACACTGAAGCTTTCTTT	CASSPAPNMNTEAFF
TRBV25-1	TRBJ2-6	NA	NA	TGTGCCAGCAGTGAATTACAGGCCTCTGGGGCCAACGTCCTGACTTTC	CASSELQASGANVLTF
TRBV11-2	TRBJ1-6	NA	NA	TGTGCCAGCAGCCCAGGGACCGTGACTAATTCACCCCTCCACTTT	CASSPGTVTNSPLHF
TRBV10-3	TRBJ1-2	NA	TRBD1	TGTGCCGGAACGAGCGAGGGGGCGTCTGGCTACACCTTC	CAGTSEGASGYTF
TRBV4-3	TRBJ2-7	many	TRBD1	TGCGCCAGCAGCCAAGCCGGGACAGGGTTCGGCGAGCAGTACTTC	CASSQAGTGFGEQYF
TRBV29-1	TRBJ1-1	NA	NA	TGCAGCGTTGCGGGACAGAACACTGAAGCTTTCTTT	CSVAGQNTEAFF
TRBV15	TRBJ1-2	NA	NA	TGTGCCAGCAGCTCGGCAGGGAGGGATGGCTACACCTTC	CASSSAGRDGYTF
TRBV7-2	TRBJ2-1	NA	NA	TGTGCCAGCAGCGTAAGCCGGCGCGAGCAGTTCTTC	CASSVSRREQFF
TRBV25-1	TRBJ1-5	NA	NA	TGTGCCAGCAGCGAAGCCGTGGATGGTAAGCCCCAGCATTTT	CASSEAVDGKPQHF
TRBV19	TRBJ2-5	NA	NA	TGTGCCAGTAGTATGTTCACGGGGATCCAAGAGACCCAGTACTTC	CASSMFTGIQETQYF
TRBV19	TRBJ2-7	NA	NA	TGTGCCAGTAGTGCGGGACGGGGTTTAACCTACGAGCAGTACTTC	CASSAGRGLTYEQYF
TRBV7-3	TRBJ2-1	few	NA	TGTGCCAGCAGCGAGACAGTTACGAATGAGCAGTTCTTC	CASSETVTNEQFF
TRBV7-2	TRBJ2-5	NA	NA	TGTGCCAGCAGCTTGTGGCAGGGAGAGACCCAGTACTTC	CASSLWQGETQYF
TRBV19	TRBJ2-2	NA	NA	TGTGCCAGTAGTATGGGGAACACCGGGGAGCTGTTTTTT	CASSMGNTGELFF
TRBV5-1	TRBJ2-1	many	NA	TGCGCCAGCAGCTTGTACGGGACGGGCAATGAGCAGTTCTTC	CASSLYGTGNEQFF
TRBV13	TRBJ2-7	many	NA	TGTGCCAGCAGCTTAAATAGGGTCCCCTACGAGCAGTACTTC	CASSLNRVPYEQYF
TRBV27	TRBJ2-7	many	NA	TGTGCCAGCAGTTTGCGGGGGCTCGGGAACGAGCAGTACTTC	CASSLRGLGNEQYF
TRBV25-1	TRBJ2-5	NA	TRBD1	TGTGCCAGCAAGGGACAGTACCAAGAGACCCAGTACTTC	CASKGQYQETQYF
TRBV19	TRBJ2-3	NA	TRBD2	TGTGCCAGTAGTATGCGGGTTAGCGGGATAGTCGCAGATACGCAGTATTTT	CASSMRVSGIVADTQYF
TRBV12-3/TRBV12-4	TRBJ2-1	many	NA	TGTGCCAGCACCCTCGGGGGCGATGAGCAGTTCTTC	CASTLGGDEQFF
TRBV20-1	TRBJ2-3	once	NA	TGCAGTGCGTTAACAGGGGAGGAGGATACGCAGTATTTT	CSALTGEEDTQYF
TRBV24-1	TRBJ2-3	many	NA	TGTGCCACCAGTTCCGCCACAGATACGCAGTATTTT	CATSSATDTQYF
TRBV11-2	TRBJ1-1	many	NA	TGTGCCAGCAGCTCCAGGGGATCCGAAGCTTTCTTT	CASSSRGSEAFF
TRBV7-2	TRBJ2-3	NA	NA	TGTGCCAGCAGCAACAGCAGGGATACGCAGTATTTT	CASSNSRDTQYF
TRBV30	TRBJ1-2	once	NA	TGTGCCCGGAGTGTAGGACGGGGGAGCTATGGCTACACCTTC	CARSVGRGSYGYTF
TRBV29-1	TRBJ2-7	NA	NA	TGCAGCGTTGCTGGCTCCTACGAGCAGTACTTC	CSVAGSYEQYF
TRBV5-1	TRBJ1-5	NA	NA	TGCGCCAGCAGCTTGGATGGACAGCCAAATCAGCCCCAGCATTTT	CASSLDGQPNQPQHF
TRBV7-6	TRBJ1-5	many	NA	TGTGCCAGCAGCACCGCGGGGGCTGATCAGCCCCAGCATTTT	CASSTAGADQPQHF
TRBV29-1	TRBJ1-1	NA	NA	TGCAGCGCCCAGGGTTGGGACACTGAAGCTTTCTTT	CSAQGWDTEAFF
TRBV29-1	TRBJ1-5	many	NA	TGCAGCGTTGTAGAAGGGTCAAGTCAGCCCCAGCATTTT	CSVVEGSSQPQHF
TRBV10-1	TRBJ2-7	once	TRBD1	TGCGCCAGCAGTGAGGCGGGACAGGGAGGAGACGAGCAGTACTTC	CASSEAGQGGDEQYF
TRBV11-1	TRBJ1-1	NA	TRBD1	TGTGCCAGCAGCTTGACTCCGGGACAGGGCTGGGGGACTGAAGCTTTCTTT	CASSLTPGQGWGTEAFF
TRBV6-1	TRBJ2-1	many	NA	TGTGCCAGCAGCCACCAGTCTAATGAGCAGTTCTTC	CASSHQSNEQFF
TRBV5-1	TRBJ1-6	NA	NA	TGCGCCAGCAGCCACGGACAGATTAATTCACCCCTCCACTTT	CASSHGQINSPLHF
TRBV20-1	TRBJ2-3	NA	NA	TGCAGTGCTGAGTGGGACCCCAGCACAGATACGCAGTATTTT	CSAEWDPSTDTQYF
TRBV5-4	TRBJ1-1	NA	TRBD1	TGTGCCAGCAGCTTGGTGGGACAGGGGGCCCTCGGGACTGAAGCTTTCTTT	CASSLVGQGALGTEAFF
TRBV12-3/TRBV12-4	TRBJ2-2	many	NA	TGTGCCAGCAGAGGACAGAACACCGGGGAGCTGTTTTTT	CASRGQNTGELFF
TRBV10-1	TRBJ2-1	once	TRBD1	TGCGCCAGCAGTGGACAGGGCTGGAATGAGCAGTTCTTC	CASSGQGWNEQFF